This TCR beta chain was captured by sequencing in a study of blood T cell dynamics during melanoma immunotherapy. Whole-study context: Patients with metastatic melanoma got pembrolizumab or nivolumab-ipilimumab as first-line care.

Repertoires were generated with immunoSEQ multiplex PCR, while TCRdb's copy carries only in-frame clones and drops some. The data contain about 11,000 clones, approximately 90% of them seen just once; the ten biggest clones take up 24%. Regarding time point: week 3, after first cycle of checkpoint inhibitor. The CDR3 spans 16 residues. The germline V gene has CDR1 SGHNT and CDR2 YYREEE (reference sequence). After removal of 1 base from V and 6 bases from J, the junction contained 8 bases not matched to a gene. The V gene is TRBV5-4, the J gene TRBJ2-1, with TRBD2 matching 9 bases. The clonotype comes from a human donor with melanoma. The sequencing here drew on blood, taken from a patient treated with checkpoint blockade. In DNA, the CDR3 is TGTGCCAGCAGCTTGTCTAGCGGGACACGAATCAATGAGCAGTTCTTC. Protein: CASSLSSGTRINEQFF.